This T cell receptor (beta chain) was retrieved from a study of blood T cells in healthy people across ages (dated by TCRdb to about 2015). About the study as a whole: Template switching captured roughly one uniquely barcoded TCR beta cDNA molecule per two T cells in model experiments. To avoid experimental bias, donors of different ages were randomly spread across the sequencing lanes. The donors were divided into four age groups: young (average around 16 years), middle-aged (around 37), aged (about 61) and long-lived (about 90). To track age-related changes in TCR beta repertoire diversity, the study relied on deep sequencing normalized with unique cDNA molecular identifiers. Two additional independent replicas of 1 million unique cDNA reads from the same blood draw were analyzed for two donors (one aged 18 to 30 and one aged 80 or older). Results the study describes overall, beyond this receptor: Since profiling was done on bulk unsorted PBMCs, naive and antigen-experienced compartments could not be conclusively compared. Observed TCR beta diversity correlated strongly with the percentage of naive T cells measured by flow cytometry. Donor CMV infection status was unknown, potentially confounding age-related changes in expanded clonotypes. Observed TCR beta diversity per million T cells fell roughly linearly with age, and a significant reduction was already apparent by age around 40. Compared with the aged group, the long-lived group had more naive CD4+ T cells, fewer expanded clones and increased TCR diversity, suggesting age selection. Total diversity estimates from one million sequenced T cells were considered lower bounds and underestimates.

Points on this clonotype: Which antigen it targets is not known. Per-base quality was not reported, and no clone a single base away is much larger than it.

Donors were around 37 systemically healthy Caucasian individuals from Russia aged 6 to 90 years. Each donor gave around 9 milliliters of peripheral blood, collected into EDTA-treated Vacutainer tubes. Ficoll-Paque density-gradient centrifugation was used to isolate PBMCs, with at least 6.5 million per sample. Total RNA was extracted from PBMCs with Trizol reagent, with at least 5 micrograms obtained per sample. Naive CD45RAhigh/CD27high T cell percentages were measured by flow cytometry on a PBMC aliquot from every donor. As encoded in the germline V gene, CDR1 is KGHSH while CDR2 is LQKENI. Trimming takes 3 bases from V and 3 bases from J, and the germline ends sit 12 bases apart. Measured from the cysteine to the phenylalanine, the CDR3 is 15 residues long. Just CDR3 DNA is preserved here, 45 bases in frame from base 1. The library was obtained by 5' RACE. The listed sequencing device is Illumina HiSeq 2500. A second 7 to 11 cycle PCR used a sample-barcoded 5' primer and a J-beta primer mix. Each TCR beta cDNA molecule received a unique molecular identifier from a template-switch 5' adaptor carrying 12 random nucleotides. At least 2.5 million CDR3-containing paired-end reads were obtained from each sample. First-strand cDNA was synthesized from all RNA with the Mint cDNA synthesis kit, primed by a TRBC-specific oligonucleotide. All cDNA was treated with uracil-DNA glycosylase and then went through a first 18-cycle PCR with the universal primers M1SS and BC2_uni_R. As for the original processing: For normalization, 1 million high-quality reads, each with a distinct molecular identifier, were randomly selected from each sample. Instead of being binned into consensus sequences, reads that shared molecular identifiers were thrown out. MiTCR, with a Q25 quality threshold and the strictest error-elimination algorithm, was used for CDR3 identification, clonotype clustering and error correction. A nonparametric unseen species model with Euler transformation was used to estimate a lower bound on total TCR beta diversity. The public reads were run again by TCRdb, first through fastp at Q25 and then through MiXCR, and only productive beta chains were kept. Each record represents a unique CDR3 protein, reported with the most common genes and DNA among its rows. The V and J calls and clone size are TCRdb's, not the authors'. This sample is represented by about 1.5 million distinct CDR3 sequences; approximately 39% of them were singletons. The ten largest clones capture about 4% of the sample.

Here the chain combines TRBV18 and TRBJ1-5; TRBD1 is a weak D gene call, 5 bases matching. This clonotype was sampled from a woman younger than 30 in good health. The material sequenced was blood. The CDR3 protein sequence reads: CASSPRGGDNQPQHF. The bases are TGTGCCAGCTCACCTCGCGGGGGTGACAATCAGCCCCAGCATTTT.